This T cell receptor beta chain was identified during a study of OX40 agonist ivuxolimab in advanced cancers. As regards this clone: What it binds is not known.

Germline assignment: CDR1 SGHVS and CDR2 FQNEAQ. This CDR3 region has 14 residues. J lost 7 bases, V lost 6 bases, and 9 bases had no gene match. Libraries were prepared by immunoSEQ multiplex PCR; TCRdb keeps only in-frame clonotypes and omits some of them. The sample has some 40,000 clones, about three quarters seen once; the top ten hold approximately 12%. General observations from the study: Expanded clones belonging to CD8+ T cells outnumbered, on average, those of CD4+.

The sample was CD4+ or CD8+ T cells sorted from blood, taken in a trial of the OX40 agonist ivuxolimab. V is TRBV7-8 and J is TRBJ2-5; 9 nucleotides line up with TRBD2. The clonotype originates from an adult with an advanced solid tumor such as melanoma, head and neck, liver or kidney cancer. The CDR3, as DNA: TGTGCCAGCAGTGATAGCGGGAGCGGTGGGACCCAGTACTTC. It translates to CASSDSGSGGTQYF. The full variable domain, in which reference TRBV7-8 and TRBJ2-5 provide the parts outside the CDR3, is GAGVSQSPRYKVAKRGQDVALRCDPISGHVSLFWYQQALGQGPEFLTYFQNEAQLDKSGLPSDRFFAERPEGSVSTLKIQRTQQEDSAVYLCASSDSGSGGTQYFGPGTRLLVL.